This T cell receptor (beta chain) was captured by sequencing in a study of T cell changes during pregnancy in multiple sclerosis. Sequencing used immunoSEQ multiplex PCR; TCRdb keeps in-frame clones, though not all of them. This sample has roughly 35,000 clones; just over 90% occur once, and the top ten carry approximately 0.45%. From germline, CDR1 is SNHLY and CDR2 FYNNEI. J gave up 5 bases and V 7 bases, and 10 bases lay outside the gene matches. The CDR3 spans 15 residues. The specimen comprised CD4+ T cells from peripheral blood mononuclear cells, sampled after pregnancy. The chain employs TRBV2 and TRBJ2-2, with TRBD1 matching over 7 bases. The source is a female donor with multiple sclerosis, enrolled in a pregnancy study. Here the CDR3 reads CASTRDSKRTGELFF. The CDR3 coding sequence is TGTGCCAGCACCCGGGACAGTAAGAGAACCGGGGAGCTGTTTTTT.